Presented here are 26 T cell receptor beta chains from one specimen sequenced in a study of cytomegalovirus exposure and HLA in healthy donors. Sequencing was performed with immunoSEQ multiplex PCR; in TCRdb, only in-frame clones are kept and a portion is missing. Of 140,000 or so clones in the sample, roughly 92% were seen once. Sample: PBMCs. The receptor set was obtained from a man between 18 and 29 years old in good health and CMV-seronegative.

V usage is TRBV29-1 and J usage is TRBJ1-1; TRBD1 agrees at 8 bases. Unmatched junction bases numbered 5, after V lost 6 bases and J lost 5 bases. This CDR3 contains 12 residues. CDR1 and CDR2 from the germline V gene are SQVTM and ANQGSEA. CDR3 DNA: TGCAGCGTAACAGGGGGGGGAACTGAAGCTTTCTTT. Protein sequence: CSVTGGGTEAFF.

This clone was counted only a few times. The CDR3 coding sequence is TGTGCCAGCAGCTTAGTAACCGGCACTGAAGCTTTCTTT. It is translated as CASSLVTGTEAFF. The chain employs TRBV7-7 and TRBJ1-1; no definite D call. The CDR3 runs 13 residues. Germline-derived CDR1 and CDR2 are SSHAT and FNYEAQ (reference sequence). V lost 1 base and J 4 bases, leaving 7 bases between the germline ends.

This chain joins TRBV7-2 and TRBJ2-6; D is perhaps TRBD1 (6 bases). This CDR3 contains 19 residues. The V end was cut by 0 bases, the J end by 4 bases, with 19 bases between. Germline assignment: CDR1 SGHTA and CDR2 FQGNSA. The chain's CDR3 is CASSLAGVVRTAGANVLTF. Here the CDR3 DNA reads TGTGCCAGCAGCTTAGCGGGGGTTGTGAGGACAGCCGGGGCCAACGTCCTGACTTTC.

This clone was seen just once. J is TRBJ2-3 and V is TRBV5-1; D possibly corresponds to TRBD2 (7 bases). The CDR3 sequence is 16 residues long. Trimming took 4 bases from V and 2 from J, leaving 17 bases between them. From germline, CDR1 is SGHRS and CDR2 YFSETQ. CDR3 DNA: TGCGCCAGCAGCGGGGGGGCGGCTCTTCCCACAGATACGCAGTATTTT. Amino acid sequence: CASSGGAALPTDTQYF. Based on the CDR3 plus reference TRBV5-1 and TRBJ2-3, the full variable domain is KAGVTQTPRYLIKTRGQQVTLSCSPISGHRSVSWYQQTPGQGLQFLFEYFSETQRNKGNFPGRFSGRQFSNSRSEMNVSTLELGDSALYLCASSGGAALPTDTQYFGPGTRLTVL.

The rearrangement joins TRBV4-3 to TRBJ1-2; D remains unclear. CDR3 size: 13 residues. In germline, CDR1 is LGHNA, CDR2 YSLEER. V was clipped by 2 bases and J by 1 base, with 5 bases between them. The CDR3 here is CASSQQNNYGYTF. The CDR3 DNA reads TGCGCCAGCAGCCAACAGAATAACTATGGCTACACCTTC.

This chain connects TRBV7-2 to TRBJ1-2; tentatively, D is TRBD1 (5 bases). Trimming removed 3 bases from V and 1 base from J, with 9 bases in between. This CDR3 region has 14 residues. CDR1 SGHTA and CDR2 FQGNSA come from the germline V gene. CDR3 DNA: TGTGCCAGCAGCTTCGACAGAATTAACTATGGCTACACCTTC. Amino acids: CASSFDRINYGYTF. Variable domain in full (rest from reference TRBV7-2 and TRBJ1-2): GAGVSQSPSNKVTEKGKDVELRCDPISGHTALYWYRQSLGQGLEFLIYFQGNSAPDKSGLPSDRFSAERTGGSVSTLTIQRTQQEDSAVYLCASSFDRINYGYTFGSGTRLTVV.

A remark on this clone: The sample holds other DNA sequences that translate to the same CDR3. J is TRBJ2-3 and V is TRBV5-1, with unresolved D. The CDR3 spans 15 residues. The germline V gene has CDR1 SGHRS and CDR2 YFSETQ. V lost 4 bases to trimming and J lost 0 bases, with 12 bases between them. The CDR3 region is CASSPKRSSTDTQYF. The CDR3 nucleotides read TGCGCCAGCAGCCCCAAGAGATCTAGCACAGATACGCAGTATTTT.

This clone was recorded at least ten times. This chain uses TRBV7-9 with TRBJ2-2; 11 bases line up with TRBD1. The V gene's germline CDR1 is SEHNR and CDR2 FQNEAQ (reference sequence). This CDR3 is 15 amino acids long. With 6 bases clipped from V and 4 bases from J, the junction kept 4 bases outside the gene matches. The CDR3 coding sequence is TGTGCCAGCAGGGACAGGGGGCACGGCACCGGGGAGCTGTTTTTT. Its protein is CASRDRGHGTGELFF.

This clone was seen a handful of times. This chain links TRBV13 with TRBJ1-5; 7 positions match TRBD1. V lost 6 bases, J lost 3 bases, and 5 bases stayed unmatched. This CDR3 has 14 residues. Germline-derived CDR1 and CDR2 are PRHDT and FYEKMQ (reference sequence). The CDR3 loop reads CASSRQGINQPQHF. CDR3 DNA sequence: TGTGCCAGCAGTCGACAGGGAATCAATCAGCCCCAGCATTTT.

The rearrangement joins TRBV10-1 to TRBJ2-1; 10 bases map to TRBD2. The CDR3 has 14 amino acids. With 3 bases clipped from V and 6 bases from J, the junction kept 2 bases outside the gene matches. The germline gives CDR1 WNHNN, CDR2 SYGVQD (reference sequence). The CDR3, as DNA: TGCGCCAGCAGTGAAAGCGGGGGGGCCAATGAGCAGTTCTTC. Its protein product is CASSESGGANEQFF.

The V and J genes are TRBV30 and TRBJ1-1; D is perhaps TRBD1 (6 bases). Germline V lookup: CDR1 GTSNPN, CDR2 SVGIG (reference sequence). The V end lost 2 bases, the J end lost 6 bases, and 19 bases lay between the germline ends. The CDR3 is 15 amino acids. CDR3 bases: TGTGCCTGGAGTAAACTGACAGGCCTGGGGGCTGAAGCTTTCTTT. As protein: CAWSKLTGLGAEAFF.

The chain carries TRBV2 and TRBJ1-3; D might be TRBD1 (6 bases). The CDR3 extends over 16 amino acids. Trimming removed 6 bases from V and 0 bases from J, with 15 bases in between. The germline CDR1 and CDR2 sequences are SNHLY and FYNNEI. The CDR3 loop reads CASSRTGSLSGNTIYF. The CDR3 DNA reads TGTGCCAGCAGCCGAACAGGGAGCCTCTCTGGAAACACCATATATTTT.

The rearrangement links TRBV4-3 to TRBJ2-3; perhaps TRBD1 as D (5 bases). V shed 0 bases and J shed 6 bases, with 13 bases lying between them. Germline V gene lookup returns CDR1 LGHNA and CDR2 YSLEER. The CDR3 spans 15 residues. In DNA form, the CDR3 reads TGCGCCAGCAGCCAAGAGTCGCAGGGAAGGGATACGCAGTATTTT. This codes for CASSQESQGRDTQYF.

V and J are TRBV10-1 and TRBJ1-1, with unresolved D. This CDR3 region has 13 residues. The V end was cut by 8 bases, the J end by 1 base, with 11 bases between. Germline loops: CDR1 WNHNN, CDR2 SYGVQD (reference sequence). CDR3 amino acids: CASAASQNTEAFF. CDR3 nucleotide sequence: TGCGCCAGCGCTGCTAGCCAGAACACTGAAGCTTTCTTT.

V is TRBV6-5 and J is TRBJ2-5; possible D gene TRBD1, 6 bases. The CDR3 has 16 amino acids. V was pared by 2 bases and J by 4 bases, with 17 bases between. The V gene's germline CDR1 is MNHEY and CDR2 SVGAGI. The CDR3 loop reads CASSYANRVGGETQYF. Here the CDR3 DNA reads TGTGCCAGCAGTTACGCGAACAGGGTAGGGGGAGAGACCCAGTACTTC.

The J gene is TRBJ1-1, the V gene TRBV5-1; no firm D call. The CDR3 has 14 amino acids. Deletions cut 2 bases from V and 1 base from J, with 9 bases between. CDR1 SGHRS and CDR2 YFSETQ come from the germline V gene. The CDR3 protein is CASSFGYQNTEAFF. The CDR3 nucleotides are TGCGCCAGCAGCTTCGGGTATCAGAACACTGAAGCTTTCTTT. Supplemented by reference TRBV5-1 and TRBJ1-1, the full variable domain reads KAGVTQTPRYLIKTRGQQVTLSCSPISGHRSVSWYQQTPGQGLQFLFEYFSETQRNKGNFPGRFSGRQFSNSRSEMNVSTLELGDSALYLCASSFGYQNTEAFFGQGTRLTVV.

The rearrangement links TRBV7-3 to TRBJ2-1, with D perhaps TRBD2 (7 bases). Germline CDR1 reads SGHTA; CDR2 reads FQGTGA. With 2 bases removed from V and 7 bases from J, the gap between germline ends came to 15 bases. This CDR3 comprises 15 residues. CDR3 DNA sequence: TGTGCCAGCAGCTTAGACGGGGGGCCAGGTAATGAGCAGTTCTTC. Protein sequence: CASSLDGGPGNEQFF.

The chain joins TRBV14 to TRBJ2-7, with a weak D call TRBD1 (6 bases). Germline loops: CDR1 SGHDN, CDR2 FVKESK. V lost 0 bases to trimming and J lost 4 bases, with 19 bases between them. The CDR3 spans 17 residues. The CDR3 sequence is CASSQDHYRKRGYEQYF. The CDR3 nucleotides are TGTGCCAGCAGCCAAGATCACTACAGGAAAAGGGGGTACGAGCAGTACTTC.

This clone was seen once. The DNA of the CDR3 is TGTGCCAGCAGCTCCCCCGAGGGGCGGGAACCAGATACGCAGTATTTT. Translation gives CASSSPEGREPDTQYF. The chain recombines TRBV7-3 with TRBJ2-3; tentatively, D is TRBD2 (6 bases). The CDR3 extends over 16 amino acids. The V gene's germline CDR1 is SGHTA and CDR2 FQGTGA. V was pared by 4 bases and J by 4 bases, with 18 bases between.

This clone has just one count. J is TRBJ2-1 and V is TRBV30, with TRBD2 matching 13 bases. V was clipped by 2 bases and J by 4 bases; unmatched bases: 11. The germline V gene encodes CDR1 GTSNPN and CDR2 SVGIG (reference sequence). The CDR3 has 18 amino acids. The CDR3, as DNA: TGTGCCTGGAGTCCTGGACTAGCGGGAGTATCAATTTACAATGAGCAGTTCTTC. This sequence encodes CAWSPGLAGVSIYNEQFF. The full variable domain, completed using reference TRBV30 and TRBJ2-1, is SQTIHQWPATLVQPVGSPLSLECTVEGTSNPNLYWYRQAAGRGLQLLFYSVGIGQISSEVPQNLSASRPQDRQFILSSKKLLLSDSGFYLCAWSPGLAGVSIYNEQFFGPGTRLTVL.

V and J are TRBV11-2 and TRBJ2-7; D is uncertain. The CDR3 is 14 amino acids. CDR1 and CDR2 from the germline V gene are SGHAT and FQNNGV. With 3 bases removed from V and 0 bases from J, the gap between germline ends came to 9 bases. CDR3 DNA: TGTGCCAGCAGCTTCTCCCAGCGCTCCTACGAGCAGTACGTC. Amino acid sequence: CASSFSQRSYEQYV.

This clone occurred once. The V call is TRBV6-5, the J call TRBJ2-7; possible D gene TRBD1, 7 bases. CDR1 is MNHEY and CDR2 is SVGAGI in the germline V gene. V lost 5 bases to trimming and J lost 5 bases, with 19 bases between them. The CDR3 has 15 residues. CDR3 in DNA: TGTGCCAGCAGTAAGGGGGCGGGGAGGAGTGACGAGCAGTACTTC. Translating it yields CASSKGAGRSDEQYF.

V is TRBV6-4 and J is TRBJ2-3, with 8 bases matching TRBD2. V lost 6 bases to trimming and J lost 2 bases; unmatched junction nucleotides: 4. This CDR3 is built from 14 residues. Germline V gene lookup returns CDR1 MRHNA and CDR2 SNTAGT. This CDR3 reads CASSTGLDTDTQYF. DNA for the CDR3: TGTGCCAGCAGCACGGGACTAGACACAGATACGCAGTATTTT.

The J gene is TRBJ1-2, the V gene TRBV19; no firm D call. CDR1 and CDR2 from the germline V gene are LNHDA and SQIVND (reference sequence). The CDR3 is made up of 14 amino acids. Trimming removed 5 bases at V and 4 bases at J, with 14 bases between. This chain's CDR3 is CASSRGGQLYGYTF. CDR3 coding DNA: TGTGCCAGTAGTCGAGGCGGGCAGCTCTATGGCTACACCTTC.

V is TRBV4-1 and J is TRBJ2-7; 10 nucleotides line up with TRBD1. This CDR3 region has 14 residues. From germline, CDR1 is MGHRA and CDR2 YSYEKL. The V gene end was trimmed by 0 bases and the J gene end by 9 bases; junction bases not matched to a gene: 5. CDR3 DNA: TGCGCCAGCAGCCAAGATGTGGGACAGGGGTGGCAGTACGTC. It specifies CASSQDVGQGWQYV.

CDR3 in DNA: TGTGCCAGCAGTAAGTACAGGGGAACTAGCACAGATACGCAGTATTTT. Protein: CASSKYRGTSTDTQYF. The chain carries TRBV27 and TRBJ2-3; TRBD1 aligns across 7 bases. The CDR3 totals 16 residues. CDR1 and CDR2 (germline): MNHEY, SMNVEV (reference sequence). The ends lost 5 bases at V and 0 bases at J; junction bases unmatched: 8.